This T cell receptor (beta chain) was obtained from a study of CD8 T cells in Susac syndrome. Trimming removed 0 bases from V and 7 bases from J, with 10 bases in between. Germline V gives CDR1 SGHRS, CDR2 YFSETQ. The CDR3 is 13 amino acids. TEMRA cells were FACS-enriched, while CD8+ and CD4+ T cells were negatively isolated. With random hexamers, 0.5 to 1 ug RNA was reverse transcribed. TCRdb reprocessed the immunoSEQ multiplex PCR reads via MiXCR and lists one record per CDR3 protein. The table shows more than 120,000 distinct CDR3 sequences, with roughly 94% occurring only once. The chain links TRBV5-1 to TRBJ1-1; maybe TRBD1 (5 bases). This clonotype originated in a human donor in good health. The sample consisted of CD4+ T cells from PBMCs. The CDR3 coding sequence is TGCGCCAGCAGCTTGGACAGGCCCGATGAAGCTTTCTTT. This codes for CASSLDRPDEAFF.